This TCR beta chain was obtained from a study of Ad26.COV2.S vaccination and SARS-CoV-2 variants. CDR3 length: 18 residues. From germline, CDR1 is SGHRS and CDR2 YFSETQ. Trimming removed 3 bases from V and 4 bases from J, with 22 bases in between. Treatment specified: around 19 received Ad26.COV2.S at low or high dose, single or two shots; roughly five received placebo; per-sample allocation not given. Samples were taken on day 63 after the first vaccine or placebo injection. The assay was immunoSEQ multiplex PCR, and TCRdb's table has in-frame clones only and misses some. The sample has approximately 410,000 clones; roughly 90% are singletons.

This TCR came from a person aged 18-65 years who received the Ad26.COV2.S COVID-19 vaccine or a placebo. Sequenced here: peripheral blood, sampled in a trial of Ad26.COV2.S vaccine versus placebo. The V call is TRBV5-1, the J call TRBJ2-2, with D perhaps matching TRBD1 (6 bases). In nucleotides, the CDR3 is TGCGCCAGCAGCTGGGGGCAGGTCGGGCCCCGTGGCACCGGGGAGCTGTTTTTT. Its protein is CASSWGQVGPRGTGELFF. Full variable domain (rest looked up from reference TRBV5-1 and TRBJ2-2): KAGVTQTPRYLIKTRGQQVTLSCSPISGHRSVSWYQQTPGQGLQFLFEYFSETQRNKGNFPGRFSGRQFSNSRSEMNVSTLELGDSALYLCASSWGQVGPRGTGELFFGEGSRLTVL.